This T cell receptor beta chain derives from a study of chemoradiotherapy in HPV16-positive cancers. Sequenced by immunoSEQ multiplex PCR; TCRdb stores in-frame clones only, minus some. The table lists approximately 12,000 clones, about 81% of them singletons. The CDR3 consists of 13 residues. Germline V lookup: CDR1 MNHEY, CDR2 SMNVEV (reference sequence). V lost 1 base and J lost 5, with 6 bases in between. The V and J genes are TRBV27 and TRBJ1-5; unclear D gene. This specimen was acquired from a patient who underwent chemoradiotherapy. The source of this sequence is a human donor with HPV-associated anogenital cancer. The CDR3 nucleotides are TGTGCCAGCAGTTTATGGGTGGATCAGCCCCAGCATTTT. This encodes CASSLWVDQPQHF.